This TCR beta chain was observed in a study of CD8 T cells in Susac syndrome. Germline loops: CDR1 MNHEY, CDR2 SMNVEV (reference sequence). The V gene lost 5 bases and the J gene lost 0 bases, with 10 bases spanning the gap. The CDR3 spans 15 residues. Reverse transcription of roughly 0.45 to 1 ug RNA was performed with random hexamers. Each CDR3 protein is one row after TCRdb ran MiXCR on the immunoSEQ multiplex PCR reads. The sample includes 95,000 to 150,000 distinct CDR3 sequences, 94% of them seen just once. Sequenced sample: CD4+ T cells from PBMCs. This chain uses TRBV27 with TRBJ2-2; D gene unclear. This receptor was taken from a human donor in good health. The CDR3 DNA follows: TGTGCCAGCAGTATCCAGCTCGCGAACACCGGGGAGCTGTTTTTT. The encoded protein is CASSIQLANTGELFF.